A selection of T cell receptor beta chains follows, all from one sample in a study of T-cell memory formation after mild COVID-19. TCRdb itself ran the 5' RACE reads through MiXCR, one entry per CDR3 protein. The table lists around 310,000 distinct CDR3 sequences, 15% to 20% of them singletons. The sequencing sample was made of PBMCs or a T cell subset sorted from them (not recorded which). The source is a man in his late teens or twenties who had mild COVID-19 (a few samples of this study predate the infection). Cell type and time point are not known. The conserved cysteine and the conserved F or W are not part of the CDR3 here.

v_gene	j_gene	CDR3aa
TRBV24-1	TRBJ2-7	ATRPGTLGGYEQY
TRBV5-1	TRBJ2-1	ASSVVPSGVNNEQF
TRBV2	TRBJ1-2	ASSENGIPYGYT
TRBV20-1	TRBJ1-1	SARSGTVSLHAF
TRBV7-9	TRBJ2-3	ASSLLHGVTDTQY
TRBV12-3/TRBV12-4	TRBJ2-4	ASTLKGEGNIQY
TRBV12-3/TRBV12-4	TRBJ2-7	ASSFSDRDFEQY
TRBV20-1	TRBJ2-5	SASGGLAGDQETQY
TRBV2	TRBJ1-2	ASSGGGKGSYT
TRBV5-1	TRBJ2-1	ASSLERDEQF
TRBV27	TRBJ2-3	ASSLTLLAGGHTQY
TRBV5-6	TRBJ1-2	ASSGGDLSDYGYT
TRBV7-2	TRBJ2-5	ASSQRTGGAETQY
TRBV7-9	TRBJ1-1	ASSSVGTANTEAF
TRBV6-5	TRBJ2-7	ASSYAPGTGFFEQY
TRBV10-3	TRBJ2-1	AISEGYREQF
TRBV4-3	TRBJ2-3	ASSQVGTSGTDTQY
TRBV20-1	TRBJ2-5	SALAVETQY
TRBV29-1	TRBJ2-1	SVDQGYNEQF
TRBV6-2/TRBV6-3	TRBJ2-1	ASSSRTGYDEQF
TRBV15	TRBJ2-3	ATRSADTQY
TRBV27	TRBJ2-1	ASSLWDPGASEQF
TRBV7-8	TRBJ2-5	ASSNPGGGQETQY
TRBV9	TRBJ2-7	ASSSPLSSYEQY
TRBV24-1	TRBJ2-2	ATSDAANTGELF
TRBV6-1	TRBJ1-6	ASSEVADSPLH
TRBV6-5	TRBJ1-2	ASSPTGGVGYT
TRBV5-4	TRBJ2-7	ASRKWGSSYEQY
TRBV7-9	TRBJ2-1	ASSPAPGTGDPDEQF
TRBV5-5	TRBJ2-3	ASSLASGGNTDTQY
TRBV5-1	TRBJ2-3	ASSLDRGGDTQY
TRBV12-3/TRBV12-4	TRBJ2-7	ASSPPGPPYEQY
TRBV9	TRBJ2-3	ASNRAGTPTDTQY
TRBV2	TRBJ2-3	ASRAQGLTDTQY
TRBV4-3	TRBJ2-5	ASSQGLADEETQY
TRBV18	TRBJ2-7	ASSPGRGAVSDEQY
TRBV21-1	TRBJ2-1	ASSKRTGEQF
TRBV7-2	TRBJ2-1	ASSPRTGSYNEQF
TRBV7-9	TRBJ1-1	ASSLVAGLNTEAF
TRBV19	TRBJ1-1	ASSTRQGTMNTEAF
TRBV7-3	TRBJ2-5	ASSLGGLTETQY
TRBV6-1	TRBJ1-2	ASSPDGDYGYT
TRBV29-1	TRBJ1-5	SVASSDQPQH
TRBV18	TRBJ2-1	ASSPVGGAYNEQF
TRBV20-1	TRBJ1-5	SARVGTGREPQH
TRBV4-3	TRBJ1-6	ASSHRENNSPLH
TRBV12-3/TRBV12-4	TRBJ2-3	ASQGDPFGYDTQY
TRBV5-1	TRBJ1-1	ASSPQGFGFTEAF
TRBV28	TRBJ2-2	ASRSLRGSTGELF
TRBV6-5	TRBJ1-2	ASSTTGLNGYT
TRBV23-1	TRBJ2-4	ASSGPGQAKNIQY
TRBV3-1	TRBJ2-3	ASSQIVDTQY
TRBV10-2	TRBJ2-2	ASRGPVVLELF